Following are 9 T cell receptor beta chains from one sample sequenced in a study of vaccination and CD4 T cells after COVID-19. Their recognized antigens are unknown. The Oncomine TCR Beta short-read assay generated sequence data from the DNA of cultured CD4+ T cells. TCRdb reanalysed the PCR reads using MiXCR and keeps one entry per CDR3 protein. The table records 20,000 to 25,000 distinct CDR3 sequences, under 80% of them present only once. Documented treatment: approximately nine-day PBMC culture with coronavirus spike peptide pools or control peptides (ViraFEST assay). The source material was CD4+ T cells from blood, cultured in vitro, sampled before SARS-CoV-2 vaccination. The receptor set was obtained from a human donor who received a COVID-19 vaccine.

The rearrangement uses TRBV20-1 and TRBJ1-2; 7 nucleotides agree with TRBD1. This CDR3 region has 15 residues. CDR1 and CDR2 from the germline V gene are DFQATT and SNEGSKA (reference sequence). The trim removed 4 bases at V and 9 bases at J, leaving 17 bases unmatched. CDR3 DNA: TGCAGTGCTACGCTCCCGGGACAGAGATTATGGAGCTACACCTTC. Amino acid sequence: CSATLPGQRLWSYTF.

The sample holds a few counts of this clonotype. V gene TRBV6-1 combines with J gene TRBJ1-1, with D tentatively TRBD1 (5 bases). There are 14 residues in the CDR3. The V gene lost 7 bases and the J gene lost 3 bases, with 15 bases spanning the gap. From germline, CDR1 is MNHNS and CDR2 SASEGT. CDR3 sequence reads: CASKPPGMYTEAFF. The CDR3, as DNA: TGTGCCAGCAAGCCCCCAGGGATGTACACTGAAGCTTTCTTT.

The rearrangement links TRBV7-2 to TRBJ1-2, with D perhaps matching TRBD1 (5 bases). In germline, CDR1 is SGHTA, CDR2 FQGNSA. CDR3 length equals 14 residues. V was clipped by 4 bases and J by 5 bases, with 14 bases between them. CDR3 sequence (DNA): TGTGCCAGCAGCTCCCCCCAGGGTCTATATGGCTACACCTTC. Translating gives CASSSPQGLYGYTF. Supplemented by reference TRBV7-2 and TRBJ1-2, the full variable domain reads GAGVSQSPSNKVTEKGKDVELRCDPISGHTALYWYRQSLGQGLEFLIYFQGNSAPDKSGLPSDRFSAERTGGSVSTLTIQRTQQEDSAVYLCASSSPQGLYGYTFGSGTRLTVV.

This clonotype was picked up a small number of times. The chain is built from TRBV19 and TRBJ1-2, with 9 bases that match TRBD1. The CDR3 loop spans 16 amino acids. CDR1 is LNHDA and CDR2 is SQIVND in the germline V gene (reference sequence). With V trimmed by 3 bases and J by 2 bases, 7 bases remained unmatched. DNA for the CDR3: TGTGCCAGTAGTATGCGTTCCGGACAGGGGAACTATGGCTACACCTTC. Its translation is CASSMRSGQGNYGYTF.

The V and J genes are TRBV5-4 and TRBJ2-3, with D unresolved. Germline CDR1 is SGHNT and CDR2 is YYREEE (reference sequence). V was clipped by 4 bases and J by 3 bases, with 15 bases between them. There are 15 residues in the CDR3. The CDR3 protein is CASSDEIGYTDTQYF. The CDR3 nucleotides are TGTGCCAGCAGCGATGAGATCGGGTATACAGATACGCAGTATTTT. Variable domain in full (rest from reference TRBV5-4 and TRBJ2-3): ETGVTQSPTHLIKTRGQQVTLRCSSQSGHNTVSWYQQALGQGPQFIFQYYREEENGRGNFPPRFSGLQFPNYSSELNVNALELDDSALYLCASSDEIGYTDTQYFGPGTRLTVL.

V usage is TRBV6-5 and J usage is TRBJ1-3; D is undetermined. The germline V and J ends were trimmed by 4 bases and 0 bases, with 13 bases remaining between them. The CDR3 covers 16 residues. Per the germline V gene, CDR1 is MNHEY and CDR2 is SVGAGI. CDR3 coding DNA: TGTGCCAGCAGTTTGGGCAGGTCTTCCTCTGGAAACACCATATATTTT. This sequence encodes CASSLGRSSSGNTIYF.

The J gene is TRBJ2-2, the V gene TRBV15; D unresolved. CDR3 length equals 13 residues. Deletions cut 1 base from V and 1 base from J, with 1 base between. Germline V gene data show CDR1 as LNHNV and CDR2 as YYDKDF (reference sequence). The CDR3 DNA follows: TGTGCCACCAGCAGAGGGAACACCGGGGAGCTGTTTTTT. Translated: CATSRGNTGELFF.

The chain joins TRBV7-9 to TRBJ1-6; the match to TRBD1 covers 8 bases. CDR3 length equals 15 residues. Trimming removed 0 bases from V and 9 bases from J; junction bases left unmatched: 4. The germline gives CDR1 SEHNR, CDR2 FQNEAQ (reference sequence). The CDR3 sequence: CASSLAGQGSSPLHF. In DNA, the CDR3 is TGTGCCAGCAGCTTAGCAGGACAGGGAAGTTCACCCCTCCACTTT.

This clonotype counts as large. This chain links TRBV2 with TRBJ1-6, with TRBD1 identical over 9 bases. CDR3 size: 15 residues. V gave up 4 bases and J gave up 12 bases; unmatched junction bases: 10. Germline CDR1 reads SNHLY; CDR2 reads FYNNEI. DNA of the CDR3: TGTGCCAGCAGTGGGGGACAGGGAAGGTGGGGACCCCTCCACTTT. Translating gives CASSGGQGRWGPLHF.